Sequencing of this T cell receptor (beta chain) was carried out in a study of blood T cell repertoires in COVID-19. Study-wide background: The United States, Italy and Spain were the sources of the acute and convalescent COVID-19 samples.

Per the germline V gene, CDR1 is DFQATT and CDR2 is SNEGSKA (reference sequence). This CDR3 spans 17 amino acids. V trimming: 3 bases; J trimming: 4 bases; junction bases outside the gene matches: 15. How the authors handled the data: Researchers report that nucleated cell counts were estimated from reference gene primer amplification. Measured with immunoSEQ multiplex PCR; TCRdb has only the in-frame clones, and not every one. Clonal size and the V and J genes are those of that table, whereas D and trimming came from the DNA. The table records 140,000 or so clones, approximately 90% of them present only once.

The genes are TRBV20-1 and TRBJ2-3, with 8 bases aligning to TRBD1. Sequencing input: peripheral blood. The receptor comes from a woman in her 50s with acute or convalescent COVID-19. The CDR3 DNA reads as TGCAGTGCTAGTTTAAACCCCGTGGCAGGGGGCCCAGATACGCAGTATTTT. Residues: CSASLNPVAGGPDTQYF.